The source of this T cell receptor beta chain is a study of T cell responses to AZD1222 COVID-19 vaccine. The CDR3 is 12 amino acids. Germline V lookup: CDR1 SNHLY, CDR2 FYNNEI. The V end lost 4 bases, the J end lost 10 bases, and 11 bases lay between the germline ends. Clones were sequenced by immunoSEQ multiplex PCR, and TCRdb holds only the in-frame ones, with some missing. In the table there are 100,000 to 150,000 clones, less than 95% of which are singletons. The sample consisted of peripheral blood, taken on day 0 of MenACWY control vaccination. This sequence originates from an adult in good health. The rearrangement links TRBV2 to TRBJ2-1; a weak D match, TRBD2 (6 bases). This chain's CDR3 is CASSAGVGEQFF. The DNA for the CDR3 is TGTGCCAGCAGTGCGGGGGTTGGGGAGCAGTTCTTC. Supplemented by reference TRBV2 and TRBJ2-1, the full variable domain reads EPEVTQTPSHQVTQMGQEVILRCVPISNHLYFYWYRQILGQKVEFLVSFYNNEISEKSEIFDDQFSVERPDGSNFTLKIRSTKLEDSAMYFCASSAGVGEQFFGPGTRLTVL.